The T cell receptor beta chain under discussion was sequenced for a study of blood T cell repertoires in COVID-19. Germline CDR1 SGHAT, CDR2 FQDESV (reference sequence). J was trimmed by 5 bases and V by 4 bases; bases with no gene match: 5. CDR3 length: 14 residues. TCRdb keeps only in-frame clones here, not all; method: immunoSEQ multiplex PCR. Here the sample spans under 300,000 clones, 80% to 90% being singletons. Participant ages covered about 18 to 100 years across 25 or so US areas. The rearrangement joins TRBV11-1 to TRBJ1-1; 9 bases align to TRBD1. Sequences were obtained from PBMCs or T cells enriched from blood (not recorded which). The TCR sequence derives from a man aged 40-50 years who had recovered from COVID-19. CDR3 loop: CASSYLTGGTEAFF. CDR3 nucleotide sequence: TGTGCCAGCAGCTACTTGACAGGGGGGACTGAAGCTTTCTTT. The full variable domain, with the rest looked up from reference TRBV11-1 and TRBJ1-1, is EAEVAQSPRYKITEKSQAVAFWCDPISGHATLYWYRQILGQGPELLVQFQDESVVDDSQLPKDRFSAERLKGVDSTLKIQPAELGDSAMYLCASSYLTGGTEAFFGQGTRLTVV.